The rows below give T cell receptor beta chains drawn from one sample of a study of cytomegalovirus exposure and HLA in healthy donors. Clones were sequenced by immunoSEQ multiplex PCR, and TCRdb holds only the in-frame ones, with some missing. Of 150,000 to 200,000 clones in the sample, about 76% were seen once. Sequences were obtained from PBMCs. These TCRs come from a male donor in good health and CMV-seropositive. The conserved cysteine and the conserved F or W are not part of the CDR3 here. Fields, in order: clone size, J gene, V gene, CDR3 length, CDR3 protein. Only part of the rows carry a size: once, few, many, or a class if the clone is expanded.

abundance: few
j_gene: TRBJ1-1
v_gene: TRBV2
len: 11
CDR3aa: ASSYQGNRGAF

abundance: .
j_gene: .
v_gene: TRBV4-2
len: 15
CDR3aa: ASSHDIPGEGAYEQY

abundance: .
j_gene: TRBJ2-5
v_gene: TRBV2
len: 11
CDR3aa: ASRDRGGETQY

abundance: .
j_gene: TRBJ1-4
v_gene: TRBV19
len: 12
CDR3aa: ASRYRDENEKLF

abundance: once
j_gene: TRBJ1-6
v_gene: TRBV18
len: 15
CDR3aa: ASSPNRGMGYNSPLH

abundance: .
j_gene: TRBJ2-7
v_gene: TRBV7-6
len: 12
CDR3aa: ASSFEASNYEQY

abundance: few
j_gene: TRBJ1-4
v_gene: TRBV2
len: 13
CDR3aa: ASSEDARFNEKLF

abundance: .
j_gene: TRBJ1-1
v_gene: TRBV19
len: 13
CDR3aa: ASSTSATGYTEAF

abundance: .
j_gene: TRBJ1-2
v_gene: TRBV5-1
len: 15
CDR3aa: ASSSRDVPYGVDGYT

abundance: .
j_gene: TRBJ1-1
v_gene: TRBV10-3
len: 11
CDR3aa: AIRNRDNTEAF

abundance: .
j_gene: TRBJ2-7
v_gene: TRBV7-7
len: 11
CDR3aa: ASSEDRSYEQY

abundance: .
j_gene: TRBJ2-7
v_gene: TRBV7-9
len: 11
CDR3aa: ASSSGAQYEQY

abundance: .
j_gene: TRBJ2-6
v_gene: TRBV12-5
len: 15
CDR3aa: ASGFRQGAAGANVLT

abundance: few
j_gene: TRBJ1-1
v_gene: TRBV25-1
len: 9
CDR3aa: ASSGLSEAF

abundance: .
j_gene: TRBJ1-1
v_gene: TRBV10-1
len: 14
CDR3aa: ASSDGQGASYTEAF

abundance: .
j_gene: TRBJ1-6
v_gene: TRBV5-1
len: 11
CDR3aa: ASSLRGDSPLH

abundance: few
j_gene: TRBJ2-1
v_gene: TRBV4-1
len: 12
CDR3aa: ASSQGGGYNEQF

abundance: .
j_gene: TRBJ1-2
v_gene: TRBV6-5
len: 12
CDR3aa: ASSYAGGSYGYT

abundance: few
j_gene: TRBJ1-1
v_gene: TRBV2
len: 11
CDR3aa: ASRAQMNTEAF

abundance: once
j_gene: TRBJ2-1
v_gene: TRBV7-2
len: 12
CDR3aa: ATAQGRSNDEQF

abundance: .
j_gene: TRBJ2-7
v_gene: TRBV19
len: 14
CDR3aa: ASSLVYSFSSYEQY

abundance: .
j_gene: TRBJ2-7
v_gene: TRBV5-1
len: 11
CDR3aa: ASRPTSSYEQY

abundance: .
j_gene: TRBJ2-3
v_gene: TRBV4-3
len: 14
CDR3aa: ASSRPGLAGSDTQY

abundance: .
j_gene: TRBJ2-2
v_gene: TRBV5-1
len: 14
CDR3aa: ASSLNGPSNTGELF

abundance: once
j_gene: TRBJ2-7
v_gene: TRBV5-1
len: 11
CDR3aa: ASSLAGYYEQY

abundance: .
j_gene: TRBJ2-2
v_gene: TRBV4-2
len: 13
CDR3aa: ASSPDRVNTGELF

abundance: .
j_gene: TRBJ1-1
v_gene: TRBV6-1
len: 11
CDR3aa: ASIPTSQAEAF

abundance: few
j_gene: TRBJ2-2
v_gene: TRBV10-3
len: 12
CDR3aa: AISESTDTGELF

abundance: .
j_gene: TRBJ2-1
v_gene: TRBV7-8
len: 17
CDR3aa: ASSLAVASGGLGYNEQF

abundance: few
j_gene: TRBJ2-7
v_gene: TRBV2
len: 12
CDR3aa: ASKTSGGNYEQY

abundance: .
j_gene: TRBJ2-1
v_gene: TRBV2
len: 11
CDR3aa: ASTAGGRGEQF

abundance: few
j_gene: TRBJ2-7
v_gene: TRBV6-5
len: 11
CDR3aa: AIRRDRLGEQY

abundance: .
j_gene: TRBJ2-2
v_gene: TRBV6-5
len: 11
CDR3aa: ASSTARPGELF

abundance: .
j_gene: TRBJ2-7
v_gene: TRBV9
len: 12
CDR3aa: ASSPTVSSYEQY

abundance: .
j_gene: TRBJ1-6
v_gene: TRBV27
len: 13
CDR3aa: ASSDQGSWYSPLH

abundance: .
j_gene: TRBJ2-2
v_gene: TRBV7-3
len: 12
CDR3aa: ASSLYLAWGELF

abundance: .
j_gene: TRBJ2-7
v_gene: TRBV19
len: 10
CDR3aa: ASQQESYEQY

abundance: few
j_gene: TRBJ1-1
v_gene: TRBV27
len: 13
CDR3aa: ASTQLGQGGTEAF

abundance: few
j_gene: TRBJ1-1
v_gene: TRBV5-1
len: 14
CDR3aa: ASSPGQGAGNTEAF

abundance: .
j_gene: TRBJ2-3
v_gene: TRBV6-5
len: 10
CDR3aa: ASSLPADTQY

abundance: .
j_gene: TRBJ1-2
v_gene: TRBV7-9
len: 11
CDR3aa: ASVGQGAGGYT

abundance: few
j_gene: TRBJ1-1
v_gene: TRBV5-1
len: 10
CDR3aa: ASSWDRSEAF

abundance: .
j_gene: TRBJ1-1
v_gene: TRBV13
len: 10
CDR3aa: ASSFLNTEAF

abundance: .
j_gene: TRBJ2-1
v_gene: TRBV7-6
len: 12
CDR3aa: ASSTDREVNEQF

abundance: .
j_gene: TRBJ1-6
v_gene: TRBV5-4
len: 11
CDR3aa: ATGGAGNSPLH